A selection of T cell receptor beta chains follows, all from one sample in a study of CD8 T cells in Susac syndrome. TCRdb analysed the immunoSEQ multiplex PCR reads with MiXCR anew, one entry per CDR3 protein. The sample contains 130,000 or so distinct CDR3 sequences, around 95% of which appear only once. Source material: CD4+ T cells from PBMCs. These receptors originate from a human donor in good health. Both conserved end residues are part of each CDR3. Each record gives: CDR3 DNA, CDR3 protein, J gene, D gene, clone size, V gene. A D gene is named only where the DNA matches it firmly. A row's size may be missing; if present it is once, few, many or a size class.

TGTGCCAGCAGCATCGGGGGGGGAGAGACCCAGTACTTC	CASSIGGGETQYF	TRBJ2-5	TRBD2	.	TRBV7-2
TGTGCCAGCAGTTTAGTGGCAGTAAACACCGGGGAGCTGTTTTTT	CASSLVAVNTGELFF	TRBJ2-2	.	.	TRBV7-9
TGTGCCTATCAGGGGGCCTCCTACGAGCAGTACTTC	CAYQGASYEQYF	TRBJ2-7	TRBD1	.	TRBV30
TGTGCCAGCAGTTACTCGGTAATGGGGTCCCACGAGCAGTACTTC	CASSYSVMGSHEQYF	TRBJ2-7	.	.	TRBV6-5
TGTGCCAGCAGTTTGCTGCTTCGAGACAGGGGGTCGACATCCTACGAGCAGTACTTC	CASSLLLRDRGSTSYEQYF	TRBJ2-7	TRBD1	.	TRBV28
TGTGCCAGCGTACTTTCTCGGACCCAGTACTTC	CASVLSRTQYF	TRBJ2-5	.	.	TRBV6-1
TGCGCCAGCAGCCCACAGGGTGATCAGCAGTACTTC	CASSPQGDQQYF	TRBJ2-7	.	.	TRBV5-1
TGCGCCAGCAGCCAAGAGACGGACAGGGGGAGTAGTTATAATTCACCCCTCCACTTT	CASSQETDRGSSYNSPLHF	TRBJ1-6	TRBD1	.	TRBV4-3
TGTGCCAGCAGTCTCCCGAAAGGGACTTTAGAGACCCAGTACTTC	CASSLPKGTLETQYF	TRBJ2-5	.	.	TRBV28
TGTGCCAGCAGCCCCGGGGGACTAGCGGGAGGGCGGAAGCAGTTCTTC	CASSPGGLAGGRKQFF	TRBJ2-1	TRBD2	.	TRBV6-1
TGTGCCAGCAGGATACTGACACTGAGGTACAGTGAGCAGTTCTTC	CASRILTLRYSEQFF	TRBJ2-1	.	.	TRBV5-6
TGTGCCAGCAGTTTAGGGCAGTCTGGCGAGACCCAGTACTTC	CASSLGQSGETQYF	TRBJ2-5	.	.	TRBV12-3/TRBV12-4
TGTGCCAGCAGGTGGGCGGGAGAAGCTGGGGAGCTGTTTTTT	CASRWAGEAGELFF	TRBJ2-2	TRBD2	.	TRBV12-3/TRBV12-4
TGCAGTGCAAGGGACGAAGACAGGAATGAGCAGTTCTTC	CSARDEDRNEQFF	TRBJ2-1	.	.	TRBV20-1
TGTGCCAGCAGCCGCTTACCCCCGGCAAGCTCCTATAATTCACCCCTCCACTTT	CASSRLPPASSYNSPLHF	TRBJ1-6	.	.	TRBV3-1
TGTGCCAGCAGCCAACAGCTAGTGCCTGGAGAGCAGTACTTC	CASSQQLVPGEQYF	TRBJ2-7	.	.	TRBV4-2
TGTGCCACCAGCAGACCAAACAGGGACAGGGGTCTCTATGAGCAGTTCTTC	CATSRPNRDRGLYEQFF	TRBJ2-1	TRBD1	.	TRBV15
TGTGCCAGCAGTCCCTCTTATTTGGACTCTACAGATACGCAGTATTTT	CASSPSYLDSTDTQYF	TRBJ2-3	.	.	TRBV28
TGCGCCAGCAGCCAAGATGTGGTAGGGACAGGGGACTACGAGCAGTACTTC	CASSQDVVGTGDYEQYF	TRBJ2-7	TRBD1	.	TRBV4-1
TGTGCCTGGAGTATACAGGTAAACACTGAAGCTTTCTTT	CAWSIQVNTEAFF	TRBJ1-1	.	.	TRBV30
TGTGCCAGCTCACCTGGGACGACAGCGCAGAATGAGCAGTTCTTC	CASSPGTTAQNEQFF	TRBJ2-1	.	.	TRBV18
TGTGCCAGCAGCTTAAAAGCGGGCCCCTACGAGCAGTACTTC	CASSLKAGPYEQYF	TRBJ2-7	.	.	TRBV7-2
TGCAGCGTTGGGTCTGATAATCAGCCCCAGCATTTT	CSVGSDNQPQHF	TRBJ1-5	.	.	TRBV29-1
TGTGCCAGCAGTGGAACAGGGGATGGCTACACCTTC	CASSGTGDGYTF	TRBJ1-2	TRBD1	.	TRBV25-1
TGTGCCAGCAGCTTGCCGGGAGCGGGGCTATACAATGAGCAGTTCTTC	CASSLPGAGLYNEQFF	TRBJ2-1	TRBD2	.	TRBV5-6
TGTGCCAGCAGGCCGGCCTGGGGCGGAGTTAGGGAGCTGTTTTTT	CASRPAWGGVRELFF	TRBJ2-2	.	.	TRBV6-2/TRBV6-3
TGTGCCAGCAGCACGACTAGCGGGACCTACAATGAGCAGTTCTTC	CASSTTSGTYNEQFF	TRBJ2-1	TRBD2	.	TRBV3-1
TGCGCCAGCAGCCCGGACAGGGCCACAGATACGCAGTATTTT	CASSPDRATDTQYF	TRBJ2-3	TRBD1	.	TRBV5-1
TGCAGTGCTAGGGGCGAGCAGGTATACAATCAGCCCCAGCATTTT	CSARGEQVYNQPQHF	TRBJ1-5	.	.	TRBV20-1
TGTGCCAGTTCTTTGGGACTCTCGACCCAGTACTTC	CASSLGLSTQYF	TRBJ2-5	.	.	TRBV14
TGTGCCTGGCTACAGGGACTACCCGGAGATACGCAGTATTTT	CAWLQGLPGDTQYF	TRBJ2-3	.	.	TRBV30
TGTGCCAGCAGCGGGGGGCAGGAAAACACCATATATTTT	CASSGGQENTIYF	TRBJ1-3	.	.	TRBV3-1
TGTGCCAGCAGCCGTAAAGAGACCCAGTACTTC	CASSRKETQYF	TRBJ2-5	.	once	TRBV5-8
TGCAGCGTTGGAGGCGGCGGGAGGTCGTGGGTCTTC	CSVGGGGRSWVF	TRBJ2-1	TRBD2	.	TRBV29-1
TGTGCCAGCAGTTTCATTCGGACGCCTGGTCGGAATGAGCAGTTCTTC	CASSFIRTPGRNEQFF	TRBJ2-1	.	.	TRBV12-3/TRBV12-4
TGTGCCACCAGCGCCGAGGGGGGGACACGACAATATAATTCACCCCTCCACTTT	CATSAEGGTRQYNSPLHF	TRBJ1-6	.	.	TRBV15
TGCAGTGCTAGCCAGGGGGCGGCCTATGGCTACACCTTC	CSASQGAAYGYTF	TRBJ1-2	TRBD1	.	TRBV20-1
TGTGCCAGCAGTTACTCCGGGGGCTGGGGGGTGGAGCAGTACTTC	CASSYSGGWGVEQYF	TRBJ2-7	.	.	TRBV6-5
TGTGCCAGCAGCTTGTTACTCCTCCGCGACACAGATACGCAGTATTTT	CASSLLLLRDTDTQYF	TRBJ2-3	.	.	TRBV5-4
TGCGCCAGCAGCTTGTCCGTGGACACCGGGGAGCTGTTTTTT	CASSLSVDTGELFF	TRBJ2-2	.	.	TRBV5-1
TGTGCCAGCAGATGGACTAGCGGATTCCAAACAGATACGCAGTATTTT	CASRWTSGFQTDTQYF	TRBJ2-3	TRBD2	.	TRBV2
TGTGCCAGCAGTGTGGAGGTGCCGAACACTGAAGCTTTCTTT	CASSVEVPNTEAFF	TRBJ1-1	.	.	TRBV2
TGTGCCAGCAGTCCTACTAGCGGGGCCACCGGGGAGCTGTTTTTT	CASSPTSGATGELFF	TRBJ2-2	TRBD2	.	TRBV7-6
TGTGCCAGCAGTCCCCGGGACAGGGTGTGGGAAAAACTGTTTTTT	CASSPRDRVWEKLFF	TRBJ1-4	TRBD1	.	TRBV12-3/TRBV12-4